The next 19 T cell receptor beta chains were all read from a single sample in a study of T cell repertoires in cytomegalovirus infection. For these receptors, no antigen is known. TCRdb re-called the reads with MiXCR, one entry per CDR3 protein. The data show a few hundred thousand distinct CDR3 sequences, 35% to 50% seen once. The input for sequencing was cultured PBMCs, taken from culture after CMV antigen stimulation. Receptors originate from a human donor in good health (CMV status not recorded). Some clones in this sample may be carry-over from other donors' samples.

This clonotype has ten or more counts. The V call is TRBV12-3 or TRBV12-4, the J call TRBJ2-3; TRBD1 matches 9 bases. V trimming: 3 bases; J trimming: 5 bases; junction bases outside the gene matches: 3. The CDR3 covers 14 residues. The DNA for the CDR3 is TGTGCCAGCAGTTTTGGACAGGGGCGAGATACGCAGTATTTT. Its protein is CASSFGQGRDTQYF.

J is TRBJ1-1 and V is TRBV28; D is possibly TRBD1 (5 bases). Germline V CDR1 and CDR2: MDHEN, SYDVKM. V lost 2 bases and J lost 5, with 15 bases in between. The CDR3 extends over 15 amino acids. The CDR3: CASSLHGTVGTEAFF. For the CDR3, the DNA is TGTGCCAGCAGTTTACATGGGACGGTGGGGACTGAAGCTTTCTTT.

The chain has TRBV18 and TRBJ2-3; no definite D call. CDR3 length: 15 amino acids. Trimming shortened V by 3 bases and J by 4 bases, and 14 bases separated the two germline ends. The V gene's germline CDR1 is KGHSH and CDR2 LQKENI. Here the CDR3 reads CASSPASGFADTQYF. The CDR3 bases are TGTGCCAGCTCACCGGCGAGTGGGTTTGCAGATACGCAGTATTTT.

There are a few counts of this clonotype. This rearrangement joins TRBV11-2 to TRBJ2-3; D perhaps matches TRBD2 (7 bases). Germline CDR1 and CDR2: SGHAT and FQNNGV. V gave up 5 bases and J gave up 8 bases, with 14 bases separating them. The CDR3 covers 13 residues. This CDR3 is CASSTEGGGTQYF. The CDR3 nucleotides are TGTGCCAGCAGCACCGAAGGGGGGGGTACGCAGTATTTT. Full variable domain (remainder filled in from reference TRBV11-2 and TRBJ2-3): EAGVAQSPRYKIIEKRQSVAFWCNPISGHATLYWYQQILGQGPKLLIQFQNNGVVDDSQLPKDRFSAERLKGVDSTLKIQPAKLEDSAVYLCASSTEGGGTQYFGPGTRLTVL.

Only a few counts were recorded for this clonotype. The chain combines TRBV7-8 with TRBJ1-1, with D perhaps matching TRBD1 (5 bases). The germline V gene encodes CDR1 SGHVS and CDR2 FQNEAQ. This CDR3 has 15 amino acids. V was trimmed by 1 base and J by 3 bases, leaving 12 bases between them. CDR3 sequence: CASSLGRAGYTEAFF. The CDR3 DNA reads TGTGCCAGCAGCTTAGGGAGGGCAGGGTACACTGAAGCTTTCTTT.

The rearrangement uses TRBV7-6 and TRBJ1-3; weak D call: TRBD1 (6 bases). CDR3 length: 18 amino acids. Trimming removed 0 bases at V and 0 bases at J, with 15 bases between. Germline lookup yields CDR1 SGHVS and CDR2 FNYEAQ. The DNA for the CDR3 is TGTGCCAGCAGCTTAGCGCCTCTACAGGGCTACTCTGGAAACACCATATATTTT. Translated: CASSLAPLQGYSGNTIYF.

This clonotype was seen only a few times. V is TRBV6-5 and J is TRBJ2-5; maybe TRBD1 (6 bases). The CDR3 spans 17 residues. Trimming took 0 bases from V and 4 from J, leaving 18 bases between them. Looked up from germline, CDR1 is MNHEY and CDR2 is SVGAGI. The CDR3 coding sequence is TGTGCCAGCAGTTACTCACAGGGTGCACCGGGTTCAGAGACCCAGTACTTC. Its protein product is CASSYSQGAPGSETQYF.

The chain links TRBV7-2 to TRBJ1-2; 7 bases are shared with TRBD1. Germline V gene lookup returns CDR1 SGHTA and CDR2 FQGNSA. The CDR3 is 15 residues long. V lost 6 bases, J lost 6 bases, and 13 bases stayed unmatched. The DNA of the CDR3 is TGTGCCAGCAGAATACTCACAGGGGCGGCCGATGGCTACACCTTC. It is translated as CASRILTGAADGYTF. Full variable domain (rest looked up from reference TRBV7-2 and TRBJ1-2): GAGVSQSPSNKVTEKGKDVELRCDPISGHTALYWYRQSLGQGLEFLIYFQGNSAPDKSGLPSDRFSAERTGGSVSTLTIQRTQQEDSAVYLCASRILTGAADGYTFGSGTRLTVV.

The chain uses TRBV6-1 and TRBJ2-7; possibly TRBD2 for D (5 bases). CDR3 length: 15 residues. V lost 6 bases to trimming and J lost 2 bases, with 17 bases between them. Per the germline V gene, CDR1 is MNHNS and CDR2 is SASEGT. The CDR3 DNA is TGTGCCAGCAGATTACACGCCGGGGTCACCTACGAGCAGTACTTC. It is translated as CASRLHAGVTYEQYF.

CDR3 in DNA: TGTGCCAGCAGGTCCCTGGGCTTTACATCCTACAATGAGCAGTTCTTC. It translates to CASRSLGFTSYNEQFF. The gene calls are TRBV6-2 or TRBV6-3 and TRBJ2-1; D is ambiguous. The germline V gene encodes CDR1 MNHEY and CDR2 SVGEGT. Deletions cut 6 bases from V and 1 base from J, with 16 bases between. This CDR3 is built from 16 residues.

This clonotype was seen a handful of times. The chain joins TRBV6-6 to TRBJ2-7, with 11 bases lining up with TRBD2. V was clipped by 6 bases and J by 6 bases; unmatched bases: 4. Per the germline V gene, CDR1 is MNHNY and CDR2 is SVGAGI (reference sequence). The CDR3 totals 13 residues. The DNA of the CDR3 is TGTGCCAGCAGGGTAGCGGGGGGGCTCGAGCAGTACTTC. The encoded protein is CASRVAGGLEQYF.

This clonotype was seen only once. The chain combines TRBV11-2 with TRBJ1-1, with D unresolved. CDR1 is SGHAT, CDR2 FQNNGV, per germline. V shed 0 bases and J shed 1 base, with 18 bases lying between them. The CDR3 is 18 amino acids. The CDR3 DNA reads as TGTGCCAGCAGCTTAGATGACTTTCGGGTGGTAGGGAACACTGAAGCTTTCTTT. Its protein is CASSLDDFRVVGNTEAFF.

The chain uses TRBV7-9 and TRBJ2-3; 7 positions match TRBD1. The CDR3 length is 15 residues. J gave up 5 bases and V 5 bases, and 10 bases lay outside the gene matches. Germline V lookup: CDR1 SEHNR, CDR2 FQNEAQ (reference sequence). The CDR3 here is CASSPTGADLDTQYF. CDR3 DNA sequence: TGTGCCAGCAGCCCTACAGGGGCCGACCTAGATACGCAGTATTTT. The full variable domain, with the rest looked up from reference TRBV7-9 and TRBJ2-3, is DTGVSQNPRHKITKRGQNVTFRCDPISEHNRLYWYRQTLGQGPEFLTYFQNEAQLEKSRLLSDRFSAERPKGSFSTLEIQRTEQGDSAMYLCASSPTGADLDTQYFGPGTRLTVL.

J is TRBJ2-1 and V is TRBV7-2; 13 bases line up with TRBD2. CDR1 and CDR2 from the germline V gene are SGHTA and FQGNSA. This CDR3 spans 16 amino acids. The V segment lost 5 bases and the J segment 7 bases; nucleotides outside the gene matches: 8. CDR3 DNA: TGTGCCAGCAGCCCGATCGGGACTAGCGGGAAGAATGAGCAGTTCTTC. It codes for CASSPIGTSGKNEQFF.

The V call is TRBV27, the J call TRBJ2-3; D might be TRBD1 (5 bases). Germline V gene data show CDR1 as MNHEY and CDR2 as SMNVEV (reference sequence). Trimming shortened V by 7 bases and J by 0 bases, and 17 bases separated the two germline ends. This CDR3 is 16 amino acids long. CDR3 DNA sequence: TGTGCCAGCACCCTCAGGGCACCGGAGAGCACAGATACGCAGTATTTT. The encoded protein is CASTLRAPESTDTQYF.

This clonotype was recorded many times. V and J are TRBV7-9 and TRBJ2-2, with D possibly matching TRBD2 (5 bases). Germline CDR1 is SEHNR and CDR2 is FQNEAQ (reference sequence). The CDR3 consists of 16 residues. V was shortened by 1 base and J by 4 bases, with 13 bases between the two germline ends. The CDR3 is CASSLVPDYPTGELFF. CDR3 nucleotides: TGTGCCAGCAGCTTAGTCCCCGACTACCCCACCGGGGAGCTGTTTTTT. Full variable domain (rest looked up from reference TRBV7-9 and TRBJ2-2): DTGVSQNPRHKITKRGQNVTFRCDPISEHNRLYWYRQTLGQGPEFLTYFQNEAQLEKSRLLSDRFSAERPKGSFSTLEIQRTEQGDSAMYLCASSLVPDYPTGELFFGEGSRLTVL.

The CDR3 sequence: CASSLAWLAPSGANVLTF. CDR3 nucleotide sequence: TGTGCCAGCAGCTTAGCGTGGCTAGCCCCCTCTGGGGCCAACGTCCTGACTTTC. V and J are TRBV7-2 and TRBJ2-6, with D tentatively TRBD2 (5 bases). Trimming removed 0 bases from V and 0 bases from J, with 12 bases in between. The germline V gene has CDR1 SGHTA and CDR2 FQGNSA. The CDR3 is 18 residues long.

V and J are TRBV7-6 and TRBJ2-1, with TRBD2 as a possible D gene (6 bases). V was clipped by 2 bases and J by 0 bases, with 17 bases between them. CDR1 is SGHVS and CDR2 is FNYEAQ in the germline V gene. The CDR3 loop spans 18 amino acids. CDR3 amino acids: CASSLYLAEGSSYNEQFF. In nucleotides, the CDR3 is TGTGCCAGCAGCTTATATTTAGCGGAGGGAAGCTCCTACAATGAGCAGTTCTTC.

This clonotype was counted between two and nine times. V gene TRBV7-8 combines with J gene TRBJ2-1; TRBD2 aligns across 7 bases. The trim removed 5 bases at V and 9 bases at J, leaving 13 bases unmatched. This CDR3 comprises 15 residues. Germline V gene sequence: CDR1 SGHVS, CDR2 FQNEAQ. CDR3 sequence (DNA): TGTGCCAGCAGCCTATTCGGGACTATCGACCTTGAGCAGTTCTTC. This gives the protein CASSLFGTIDLEQFF.